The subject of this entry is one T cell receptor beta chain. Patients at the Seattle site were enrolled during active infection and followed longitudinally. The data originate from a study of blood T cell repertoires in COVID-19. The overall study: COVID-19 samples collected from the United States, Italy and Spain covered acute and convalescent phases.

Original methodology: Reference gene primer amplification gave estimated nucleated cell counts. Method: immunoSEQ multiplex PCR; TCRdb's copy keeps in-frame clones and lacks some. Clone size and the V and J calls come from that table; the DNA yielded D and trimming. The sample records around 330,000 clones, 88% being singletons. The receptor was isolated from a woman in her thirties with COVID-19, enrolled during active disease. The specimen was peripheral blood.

CDR3 DNA sequence: TGTGCCAGCAGTGAATTTGGTAGCCTACGCTCCTACAATGAGCAGTTCTTC. This encodes CASSEFGSLRSYNEQFF. The chain has TRBV25-1 and TRBJ2-1; D not certain. Germline V CDR1 and CDR2: MGHDK, SYGVNS. Trimming cost V 1 base and J 0 bases, with 13 bases left between them. CDR3 length equals 17 residues. The whole variable domain, remainder taken from reference TRBV25-1 and TRBJ2-1, is EADIYQTPRYLVIGTGKKITLECSQTMGHDKMYWYQQDPGMELHLIHYSYGVNSTEKGDLSSESTVSRIRTEHFPLTLESARPSHTSQYLCASSEFGSLRSYNEQFFGPGTRLTVL.